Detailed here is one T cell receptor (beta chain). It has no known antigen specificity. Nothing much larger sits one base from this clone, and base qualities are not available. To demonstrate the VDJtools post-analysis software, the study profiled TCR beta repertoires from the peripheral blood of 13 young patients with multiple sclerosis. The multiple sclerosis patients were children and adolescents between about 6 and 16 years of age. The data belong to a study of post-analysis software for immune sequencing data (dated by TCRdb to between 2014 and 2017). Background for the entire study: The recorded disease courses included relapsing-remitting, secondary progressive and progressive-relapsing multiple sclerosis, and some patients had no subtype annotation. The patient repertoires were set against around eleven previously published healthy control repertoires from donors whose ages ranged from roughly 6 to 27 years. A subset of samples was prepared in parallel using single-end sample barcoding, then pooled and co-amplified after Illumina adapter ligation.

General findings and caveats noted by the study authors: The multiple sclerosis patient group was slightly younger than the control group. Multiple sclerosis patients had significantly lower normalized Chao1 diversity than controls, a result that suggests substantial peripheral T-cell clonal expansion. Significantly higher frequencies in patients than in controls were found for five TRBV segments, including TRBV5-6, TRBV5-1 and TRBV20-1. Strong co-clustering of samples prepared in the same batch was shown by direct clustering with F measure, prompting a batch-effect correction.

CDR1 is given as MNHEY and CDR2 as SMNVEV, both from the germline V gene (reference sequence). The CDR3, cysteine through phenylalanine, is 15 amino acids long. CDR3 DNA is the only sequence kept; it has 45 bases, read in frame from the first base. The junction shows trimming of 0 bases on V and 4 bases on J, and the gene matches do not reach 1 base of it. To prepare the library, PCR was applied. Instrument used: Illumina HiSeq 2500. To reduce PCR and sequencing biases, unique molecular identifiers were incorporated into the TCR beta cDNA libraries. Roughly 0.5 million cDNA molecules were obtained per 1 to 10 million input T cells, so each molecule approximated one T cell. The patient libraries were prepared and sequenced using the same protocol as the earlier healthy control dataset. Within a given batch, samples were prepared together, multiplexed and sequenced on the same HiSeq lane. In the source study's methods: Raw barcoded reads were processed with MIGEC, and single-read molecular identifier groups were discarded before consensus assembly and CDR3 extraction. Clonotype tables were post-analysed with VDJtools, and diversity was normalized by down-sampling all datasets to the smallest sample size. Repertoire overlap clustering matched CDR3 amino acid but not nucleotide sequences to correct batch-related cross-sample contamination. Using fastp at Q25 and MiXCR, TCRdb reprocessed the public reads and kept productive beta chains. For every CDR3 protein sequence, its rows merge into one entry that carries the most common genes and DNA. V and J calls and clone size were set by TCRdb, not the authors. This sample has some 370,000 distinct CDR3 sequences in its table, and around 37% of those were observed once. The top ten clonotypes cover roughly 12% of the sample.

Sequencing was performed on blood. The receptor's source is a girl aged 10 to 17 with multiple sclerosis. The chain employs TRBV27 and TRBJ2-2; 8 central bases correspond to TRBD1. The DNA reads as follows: TGTGCCAGCAGTTTATCGACAGGGGTCACCGGGGAGCTGTTTTTT. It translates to CASSLSTGVTGELFF.